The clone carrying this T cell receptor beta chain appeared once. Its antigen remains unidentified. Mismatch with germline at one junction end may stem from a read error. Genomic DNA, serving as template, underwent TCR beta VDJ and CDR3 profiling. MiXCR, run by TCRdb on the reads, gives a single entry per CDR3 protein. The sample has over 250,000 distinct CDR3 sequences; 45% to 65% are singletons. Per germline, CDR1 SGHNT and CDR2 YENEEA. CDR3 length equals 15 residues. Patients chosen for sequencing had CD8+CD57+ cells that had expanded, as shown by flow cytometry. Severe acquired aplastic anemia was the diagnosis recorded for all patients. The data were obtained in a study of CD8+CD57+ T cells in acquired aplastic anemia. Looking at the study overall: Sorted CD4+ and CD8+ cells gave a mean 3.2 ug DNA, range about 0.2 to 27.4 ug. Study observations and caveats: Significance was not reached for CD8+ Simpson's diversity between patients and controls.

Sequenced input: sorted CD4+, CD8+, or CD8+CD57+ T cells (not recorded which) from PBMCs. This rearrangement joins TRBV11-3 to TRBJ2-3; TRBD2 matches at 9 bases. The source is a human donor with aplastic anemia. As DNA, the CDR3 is TGTGCCATCAGCCGGGGACTAGCATTCTCAGATACGCAGTATTTT. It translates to CAISRGLAFSDTQYF.